Shown below are 2 T cell receptor beta chains from a single sample sequenced in a study of CD8 T cells in Susac syndrome. Random hexamers were used to reverse transcribe an amount of 0.5 to 1 ug RNA. TCRdb re-called the immunoSEQ multiplex PCR reads with MiXCR, one entry per CDR3 protein. In the table there are around 200,000 distinct CDR3 sequences, 95% of which are singletons. The material sequenced was CD4+ T cells from PBMCs. The receptor source for this set is a human donor with Susac syndrome.

The chain joins TRBV23-1 to TRBJ2-7; the D is unclear. TRBV23-1 is sorted into the ORF group, with uncertain function. This CDR3 has 12 amino acids. V was pared by 0 bases and J by 5 bases, with 5 bases between. The CDR3 is CASSQSWDEQYF. For the CDR3, the DNA is TGCGCCAGCAGTCAATCATGGGACGAGCAGTACTTC.

The V gene is TRBV7-2, the J gene TRBJ2-7; the D call may be TRBD1 or TRBD2 (5 bases each). Trimming stripped 5 bases from V and 6 bases from J, with 17 bases between. This CDR3 has 14 amino acids. Germline loops: CDR1 SGHTA, CDR2 FQGNSA. CDR3: CASSPPRGAGEQYF. The CDR3 nucleotides read TGTGCCAGCAGCCCACCTAGAGGGGCAGGCGAGCAGTACTTC.